This paragraph covers one T cell receptor (beta chain) sequence. Its antigen is not known. These data come from a study of T cells in Graves' hyperthyroidism and ophthalmopathy. Findings and caveats of the study: Blood samples included most of the expanded thyroid clonotypes exceeding 0.001.

TCR beta CDR3 region amplification was performed from RNA transcripts. When the TCR CDR3 underwent first-round RT-PCR, the HTBI primer set was used. TCRdb passed the multiplex PCR reads through MiXCR, listing each CDR3 protein once. This sample carries about 580,000 distinct CDR3 sequences, approximately 44% of them seen once, and the ten largest clones take about 8.3%. The ends were cut back, 1 base at V and 0 bases at J, with 16 bases in the middle. CDR1 and CDR2 (germline): SEHNR, FQNEAQ (reference sequence). The CDR3 is 17 amino acids. The V call is TRBV7-9, the J call TRBJ2-7; D gene unclear. The sample was peripheral blood or thyroid tissue (not recorded which). The origin of this receptor is a woman younger than 30 with Graves' hyperthyroidism. CDR3 coding DNA: TGTGCCAGCAGCTTAGACGTTTACGGGTTCAGCTCCTACGAGCAGTACTTC. It encodes CASSLDVYGFSSYEQYF.